This T cell receptor beta chain was profiled in a study of blood T cell repertoires in COVID-19. Germline values: CDR1 LGHDT, CDR2 YNNKEL (reference sequence). V shed 0 bases, J shed 7 bases, and the junction held 8 bases outside the gene matches. The CDR3 covers 16 residues. Sequencing used immunoSEQ multiplex PCR; TCRdb keeps in-frame clones, though not all of them. Counted here are just under 80,000 clones, approximately 85% occurring once; the ten biggest clones make up roughly 45%. The source is a human donor in a cohort sampled during active COVID-19. V usage is TRBV3-1 (or the pseudogene TRBV3-2) and J usage is TRBJ2-1; 8 bases line up with TRBD2. Specimen: peripheral blood. The CDR3 nucleotides read TGTGCCAGCAGCCAAGATATGGCGGGGGGCCTGAATGAGCAGTTCTTC. It yields the protein CASSQDMAGGLNEQFF.